The 26 T cell receptor beta chains given below trace back to one sample, sequenced in a study of T cell responses to AZD1222 COVID-19 vaccine. Data came from immunoSEQ multiplex PCR; TCRdb stores just in-frame clones and leaves some out. The sample lists some 84,000 clones; 87% were seen once. Source: peripheral blood, taken 28 days after the second AZD1222 dose. The receptors derive from an adult who received the AZD1222 COVID-19 vaccine.

This rearrangement joins TRBV3-1 (or the pseudogene TRBV3-2) to TRBJ2-3, with D unclear. Deletions cut 8 bases from V and 3 bases from J, with 18 bases between. CDR3 length: 15 amino acids. Germline loops: CDR1 LGHDT, CDR2 YNNKEL (reference sequence). The CDR3 DNA sequence: TGTGCCAGCGGTCTCGAGGAACCTTTAACAGATACGCAGTATTTT. Encoded protein: CASGLEEPLTDTQYF.

The chain combines TRBV5-3 with TRBJ2-4; no firm D call. TRBV5-3 is flagged as an ORF with uncertain function. V shed 6 bases and J shed 0 bases, with 16 bases lying between them. The CDR3 is made up of 16 amino acids. The CDR3 DNA is TGTGCCAGAATGTTGGGCCGCTCGCGAGCCAAAAACATTCAGTACTTC. Translating gives CARMLGRSRAKNIQYF.

The V gene is TRBV7-8, the J gene TRBJ1-1, with D unclear. The CDR3 is 13 residues long. Trimming left V 5 bases short and J 2 bases short, with 9 bases between. Germline V gene data show CDR1 as SGHVS and CDR2 as FQNEAQ. The CDR3 DNA is TGTGCCAGCAGCCCAGTAGGTAACACTGAAGCTTTCTTT. Protein sequence: CASSPVGNTEAFF.

The V and J genes are TRBV20-1 and TRBJ2-6; 7 bases map to TRBD2. The germline V gene encodes CDR1 DFQATT and CDR2 SNEGSKA (reference sequence). The CDR3 has 17 residues. The V gene end was trimmed by 3 bases and the J gene end by 2 bases; junction bases not matched to a gene: 10. DNA of the CDR3: TGCAGTGCTAGTCCAAGGGAGGGAAAGGCTGGGGCCAACGTCCTGACTTTC. It is translated as CSASPREGKAGANVLTF.

The gene calls are TRBV28 and TRBJ2-7; 8 bases are shared with TRBD1. V trimming: 3 bases; J trimming: 6 bases; junction bases outside the gene matches: 10. The CDR3 sequence is 15 residues long. CDR1 MDHEN and CDR2 SYDVKM come from the germline V gene. CDR3 residues: CASSFPGTGRVEQYF. CDR3 sequence (DNA): TGTGCCAGCAGTTTCCCCGGGACAGGTCGTGTCGAGCAGTACTTC.

The rearrangement links TRBV7-2 to TRBJ2-3; D gene unclear. Germline CDR1 and CDR2: SGHTA and FQGNSA. The V end was cut by 3 bases, the J end by 3 bases, with 16 bases between. CDR3 length equals 16 residues. The CDR3: CASSFLLGLGTDTQYF. CDR3 nucleotide sequence: TGTGCCAGCAGCTTCCTTCTCGGTTTGGGGACAGATACGCAGTATTTT.

The chain carries TRBV24-1 and TRBJ2-1; unclear D gene. V lost 1 base to trimming and J lost 6 bases, with 6 bases between them. This CDR3 has 13 residues. Germline CDR1 is KGHDR and CDR2 is SFDVKD. CDR3 nucleotide sequence: TGTGCCACCAGTGATTTTGTGGGCAATGAGCAGTTCTTC. Residues: CATSDFVGNEQFF.

In its sample, this clone was seen once. V is TRBV11-1 and J is TRBJ2-3; 9 nucleotides line up with TRBD2. Germline V lookup: CDR1 SGHAT, CDR2 FQDESV (reference sequence). V shed 3 bases, J shed 4 bases, and the junction held 5 bases outside the gene matches. CDR3 length: 15 residues. Here the CDR3 reads CASSFTSGLSDTQYF. As DNA, the CDR3 is TGTGCCAGCAGCTTCACTAGCGGGTTATCAGATACGCAGTATTTT.

The chain is built from TRBV28 and TRBJ2-7; D possibly corresponds to TRBD1 (6 bases). Germline V gives CDR1 MDHEN, CDR2 SYDVKM. The CDR3 is made up of 13 amino acids. Trimming cost V 2 bases and J 2 bases, with 7 bases left between them. The CDR3: CASSLRQAYEQYF. The CDR3 DNA follows: TGTGCCAGCAGTTTACGACAGGCCTACGAGCAGTACTTC.

The chain is built from TRBV13 and TRBJ1-2; D unclear. The CDR3 sequence is 13 residues long. The germline V and J ends were trimmed by 5 bases and 8 bases, with 15 bases remaining between them. Per germline, CDR1 PRHDT and CDR2 FYEKMQ (reference sequence). The CDR3 loop is CASSPDTRRGYTF. CDR3 nucleotide sequence: TGTGCCAGCAGCCCCGACACCCGAAGGGGCTACACCTTC.

The V gene is TRBV7-8, the J gene TRBJ2-7, with D perhaps matching TRBD1 (6 bases). V was shortened by 1 base and J by 0 bases, with 10 bases between the two germline ends. This CDR3 has 15 amino acids. Germline assignment: CDR1 SGHVS and CDR2 FQNEAQ. The DNA of the CDR3 is TGTGCCAGCAGCTTAGGAAGGACAGCCTCCTACGAGCAGTACTTC. Translation: CASSLGRTASYEQYF.

The chain recombines TRBV6-6 with TRBJ2-7, with 11 bases matching TRBD2. This CDR3 comprises 17 residues. Germline CDR1 MNHNY, CDR2 SVGAGI (reference sequence). The trim removed 5 bases at V and 0 bases at J, leaving 9 bases unmatched. This chain's CDR3 is CASSLRASGGSSYEQYF. CDR3 DNA sequence: TGTGCCAGCAGTCTCCGGGCTAGCGGGGGGTCCTCCTACGAGCAGTACTTC.

This sequence joins TRBV19 and TRBJ2-4; 8 nucleotides agree with TRBD1. The length of the CDR3 is 15 residues. Germline V gene lookup returns CDR1 LNHDA and CDR2 SQIVND (reference sequence). The ends lost 3 bases at V and 7 bases at J; junction bases unmatched: 8. For the CDR3, the DNA is TGTGCCAGTAGTATGCCCTCAGGGGGCTTTAACATTCAGTACTTC. Protein product: CASSMPSGGFNIQYF.

The V and J genes are TRBV3-1 (or the pseudogene TRBV3-2) and TRBJ1-4; no definite D call. Germline values: CDR1 LGHDT, CDR2 YNNKEL (reference sequence). V lost 0 bases and J 10 bases, leaving 9 bases between the germline ends. This CDR3 comprises 13 residues. CDR3 residues: CASSQEDRGKLFF. In DNA, the CDR3 is TGTGCCAGCAGCCAAGAGGATCGGGGAAAACTGTTTTTT.

The chain joins TRBV12-3 or TRBV12-4 to TRBJ1-3; D is undetermined. The CDR3 covers 10 residues. Trimming cost V 8 bases and J 10 bases, with 9 bases left between them. This CDR3 reads CASFSRTIYF. CDR3 nucleotide sequence: TGTGCCAGCTTTTCCAGAACCATATATTTT.

The rearrangement uses TRBV2 and TRBJ2-7, with 16 bases that match TRBD2. Trimming at V came to 6 bases and at J to 4 bases, leaving 3 bases not matched to a gene. The CDR3 length is 15 residues. Germline V lookup: CDR1 SNHLY, CDR2 FYNNEI. In DNA, the CDR3 is TGTGCCAGCAGGCCGGGACTAGCGGGGGGGTACGAGCAGTACTTC. This gives the protein CASRPGLAGGYEQYF.

This clone showed up just once. The genes are TRBV5-5 and TRBJ2-7, with no clear D. This CDR3 is built from 13 residues. The V end was cut by 4 bases, the J end by 3 bases, with 11 bases between. Germline assignment: CDR1 SGHKS and CDR2 YYEKEE (reference sequence). This CDR3 reads CASSPKDRYEQYF. In DNA, the CDR3 is TGTGCCAGCAGCCCCAAGGACCGCTACGAGCAGTACTTC. The whole variable domain, filled in from reference TRBV5-5 and TRBJ2-7, reads DAGVTQSPTHLIKTRGQQVTLRCSPISGHKSVSWYQQVLGQGPQFIFQYYEKEERGRGNFPDRFSARQFPNYSSELNVNALLLGDSALYLCASSPKDRYEQYFGPGTRLTVT.

The V gene is TRBV14, the J gene TRBJ1-2; TRBD1 matches 9 bases. Germline assignment: CDR1 SGHDN and CDR2 FVKESK. CDR3 length: 17 residues. Germline trimming cut 0 bases from V and 4 bases from J; bases unmatched to any gene: 9. Here the CDR3 DNA reads TGTGCCAGCAGCCAAGAAGGGTTTTCGGGACAGGGCTATGGCTACACCTTC. This sequence encodes CASSQEGFSGQGYGYTF.

V is TRBV28 and J is TRBJ1-1; D remains ambiguous. Germline values: CDR1 MDHEN, CDR2 SYDVKM. The CDR3 runs to 15 residues. V lost 3 bases and J lost 0, with 11 bases in between. DNA for the CDR3: TGTGCCAGCAGTTTCTTGACACATTTGAACACTGAAGCTTTCTTT. Amino acids: CASSFLTHLNTEAFF. The whole variable domain, filled in from reference TRBV28 and TRBJ1-1, reads DVKVTQSSRYLVKRTGEKVFLECVQDMDHENMFWYRQDPGLGLRLIYFSYDVKMKEKGDIPEGYSVSREKKERFSLILESASTNQTSMYLCASSFLTHLNTEAFFGQGTRLTVV.

The chain couples TRBV4-3 to TRBJ2-7, with unresolved D. Germline-derived CDR1 and CDR2 are LGHNA and YSLEER. The CDR3 has 15 residues. Trimming cost V 4 bases and J 2 bases, with 15 bases left between them. CDR3 nucleotide sequence: TGCGCCAGCAGCCGCCTTTTAGACACAACCTACGAGCAGTACTTC. Translating gives CASSRLLDTTYEQYF.

The V gene is TRBV6-6, the J gene TRBJ2-7; tentative D call: TRBD1 (6 bases). Germline-derived CDR1 and CDR2 are MNHNY and SVGAGI (reference sequence). There are 14 residues in the CDR3. The V and J ends lost 5 bases and 5 bases respectively, with 16 bases between them. The CDR3 coding sequence is TGTGCCAGCAGTCAGGGGACCCTAGGGAACGAGCAGTACTTC. Its translation is CASSQGTLGNEQYF.

In the case of this clone: Other DNA sequences from this sample encode an identical CDR3 as well. The chain carries TRBV19 and TRBJ1-5; D ambiguous. Trimming stripped 3 bases from V and 0 bases from J, with 6 bases between. The CDR3 is 14 amino acids. The germline gives CDR1 LNHDA, CDR2 SQIVND (reference sequence). CDR3: CASSILYSNQPQHF. In DNA, the CDR3 is TGTGCCAGTAGTATCCTGTATAGCAATCAGCCCCAGCATTTT.

V is TRBV7-9 and J is TRBJ2-7; D possibly matches TRBD1 or TRBD2 (5 bases each). In germline, CDR1 is SEHNR, CDR2 FQNEAQ (reference sequence). The ends were cut back, 2 bases at V and 5 bases at J, with 10 bases in the middle. The CDR3 totals 13 residues. The CDR3 DNA reads TGTGCCAGCAGCTTACGATCGGGACACGAGCAGTACTTC. It codes for CASSLRSGHEQYF.

The chain combines TRBV3-1 (or the pseudogene TRBV3-2) with TRBJ2-1; D is possibly TRBD1 (6 bases). The germline V and J ends were trimmed by 8 bases and 4 bases, with 15 bases remaining between them. Germline-derived CDR1 and CDR2 are LGHDT and YNNKEL (reference sequence). This CDR3 has 14 amino acids. The CDR3 is CASRRQAAYNEQFF. The CDR3 DNA reads as TGTGCCAGCCGGAGACAGGCTGCATACAATGAGCAGTTCTTC.

This clone was observed a handful of times. V is TRBV7-2 and J is TRBJ1-2; a weak D match, TRBD1 (6 bases). V lost 1 base to trimming and J lost 0 bases, with 9 bases between them. Per the germline V gene, CDR1 is SGHTA and CDR2 is FQGNSA. The CDR3 covers 15 residues. The CDR3 spells CASSLGQAANYGYTF. The CDR3 coding sequence is TGTGCCAGCAGCTTAGGACAGGCCGCTAACTATGGCTACACCTTC.

This clone was picked up a small number of times. The chain recombines TRBV4-1 with TRBJ2-7; weak D call: TRBD1 (6 bases). Trimming removed 2 bases at V and 6 bases at J, with 11 bases between. Germline assignment: CDR1 MGHRA and CDR2 YSYEKL. CDR3 length: 13 amino acids. This chain's CDR3 is CASSQQTGREQYF. CDR3 nucleotide sequence: TGCGCCAGCAGCCAACAAACAGGGCGCGAGCAGTACTTC.